Below, one T cell receptor beta chain is given with its context. No antigen is known for it. V dropped 7 bases and J dropped 7 bases, with 19 bases sitting between them. Germline V gene sequence: CDR1 MNHEY, CDR2 SVGAGI. This CDR3 comprises 14 residues. These data come from a study of T cell responses to AZD1222 COVID-19 vaccine. Study in general: Analysis merged second doses at about 4 or about 12 weeks. Regarding the study as a whole: Reportedly, nearly half the spike-specific TCRs target unmutated variant regions. A mostly white British donor set with more females was recruited, and clonal diversity was possibly underestimated. Seropositivity was recorded at baseline in only 6 or 7 AZD1222 recipients.

Repertoires were generated with immunoSEQ multiplex PCR, while TCRdb's copy carries only in-frame clones and drops some. The sample carries about 110,000 clones, about 88% recorded once. The chain combines TRBV6-5 with TRBJ1-2; possible D gene TRBD1, 6 bases. The receptor was isolated from an adult in good health. This specimen was peripheral blood, taken on day 0 of AZD1222 vaccination. CDR3 bases: TGTGCCAGCAAGCCCCCCTTCCAGGGGCTTGGCTACACCTTC. Encoded protein: CASKPPFQGLGYTF.